Included here is one T cell receptor beta chain sequence, with context. There is no known antigen for this receptor. Base qualities are missing; no much larger clone stands one base away. This sample is part of a study of blood T cell repertoires in COVID-19 (dated by TCRdb to 2020 to 2021). Some background on the complete study: Collaborator samples came from the United States, Italy and Spain and covered acute and convalescent phases of COVID-19. Where available, HLA class I and class II types were obtained from metadata supplied by the sample provider rather than from assay-based typing. Samples were obtained from the ongoing ImmuneRACE study (first 160 participants) and from over a thousand subjects provided by 6 global collaborators. The prospective study material was composed of cDNA or gDNA derived from T cells, B-cell-depleted T cells, or PBMCs. A de-identified subject ID, COVID-19 status, age in years and sex were almost always included in the sample metadata. The repertoires were released in a freely available public database intended as a resource for research on the immune response to SARS-CoV-2. Deeply sampled blood TCRbeta repertoires from subjects exposed to, actively infected with, or recovered from COVID-19 were included in the dataset. Points the paper makes about the study in general: The amount of clinical and demographic metadata varied by source and participant and was provided uncurated.

TCRbeta CDR3 regions were amplified from genomic DNA using the immunoSEQ Assay, a bias-controlled multiplex PCR. Under the source paper's analysis protocol: Nucleated cell counts per sample were estimated from amplification of reference gene primers within the assay. To quantify the absolute abundance of each unique TCRbeta CDR3 rearrangement, sequence reads were collapsed and filtered. For each sample, productive Simpson clonality was calculated as the square root of Simpson's diversity index across productive rearrangements. TCRdb retrieved this table from immuneACCESS and kept in-frame rearrangements only. Not all clones are present; in checked studies, unresolved V genes account for under half, and no reason is known for the remainder. From that table come the V and J calls and clone size; the DNA was used to work out D and trimming. The sample yields 90,000 to 130,000 clones; about 88% were counted once. The ten largest clones capture roughly 2.3% of the sample.

Inclusive of the bounding cysteine and phenylalanine, the CDR3 is 16 residues long. Of all the DNA, just the CDR3 is kept, 48 bases in frame from base 1. V lost 4 bases and J lost 6 bases, and the count of bases not matched to a germline gene is 10. Per the germline V gene, WSHSY is the CDR1 and SAAADI is the CDR2. Whole blood was collected in K2EDTA tubes by collaborating institutions according to the institutions' own protocols. For TCRbeta analysis, collaborators shipped samples as frozen whole blood, isolated PBMCs, or DNA extracted from either of those sample types. Material for sequencing was peripheral blood. This TCR derives from a human donor in a cohort sampled during active COVID-19. The rearrangement joined TRBV10-2 to TRBJ1-5; TRBD1 lines up with 9 middle nucleotides. The DNA sequence follows: TGCGCCAGCAGTGGCCCGGGACAGGGTGTGGGTCAGCCCCAGCATTTT. Its protein reads: CASSGPGQGVGQPQHF.